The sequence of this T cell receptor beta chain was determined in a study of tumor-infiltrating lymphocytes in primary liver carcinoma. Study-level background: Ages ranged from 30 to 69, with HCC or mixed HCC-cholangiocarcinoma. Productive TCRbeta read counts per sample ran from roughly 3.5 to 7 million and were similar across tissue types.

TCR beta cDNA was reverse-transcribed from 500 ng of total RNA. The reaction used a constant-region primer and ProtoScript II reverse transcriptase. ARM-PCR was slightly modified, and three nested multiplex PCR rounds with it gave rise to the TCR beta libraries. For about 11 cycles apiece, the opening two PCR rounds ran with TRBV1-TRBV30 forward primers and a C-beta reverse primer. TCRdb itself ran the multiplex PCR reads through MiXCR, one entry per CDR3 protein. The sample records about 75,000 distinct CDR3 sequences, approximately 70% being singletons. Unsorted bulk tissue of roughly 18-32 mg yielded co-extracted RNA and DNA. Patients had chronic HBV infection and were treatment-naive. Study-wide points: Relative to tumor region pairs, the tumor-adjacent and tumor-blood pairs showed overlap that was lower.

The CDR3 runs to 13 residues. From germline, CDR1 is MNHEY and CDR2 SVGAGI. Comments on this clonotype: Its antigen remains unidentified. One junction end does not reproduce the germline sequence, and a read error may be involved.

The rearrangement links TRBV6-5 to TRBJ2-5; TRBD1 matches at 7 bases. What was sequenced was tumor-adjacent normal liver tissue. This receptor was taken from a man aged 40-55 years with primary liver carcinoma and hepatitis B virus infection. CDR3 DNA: TGTGTCAGCAGTAGGACAGGACAAGAGACCCAGTACTTC. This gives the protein CVSSRTGQETQYF.